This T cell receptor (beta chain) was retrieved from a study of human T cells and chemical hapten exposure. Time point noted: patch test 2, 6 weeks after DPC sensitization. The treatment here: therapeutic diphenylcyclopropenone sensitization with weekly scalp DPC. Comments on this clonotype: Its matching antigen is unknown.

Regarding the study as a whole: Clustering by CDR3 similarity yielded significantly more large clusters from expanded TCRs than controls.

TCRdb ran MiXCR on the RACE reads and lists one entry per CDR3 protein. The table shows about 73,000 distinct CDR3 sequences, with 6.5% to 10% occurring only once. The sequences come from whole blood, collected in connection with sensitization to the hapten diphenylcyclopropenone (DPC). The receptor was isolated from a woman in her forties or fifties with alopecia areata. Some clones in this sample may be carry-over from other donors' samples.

The CDR3: CASSLEGGEQFF. Here the CDR3 DNA reads TGTGCCAGCAGCTTAGAGGGGGGTGAGCAGTTCTTC. The chain uses TRBV7-9 and TRBJ2-1; D possibly uses TRBD1 or TRBD2 (6 bases each). Trimming left V 1 base short and J 9 bases short, with 7 bases between. The CDR3 loop spans 12 amino acids. From germline, CDR1 is SEHNR and CDR2 FQNEAQ (reference sequence).